A selection of T cell receptor beta chains follows, all from one sample in a study of HIV-infected patients and healthy controls. A single record per CDR3 protein comes from TCRdb applying MiXCR to the 5' RACE reads. The profile shows fewer than 6,500 distinct CDR3 sequences, around 8.7% of them singletons. The sample here was blood, taken during antiretroviral therapy. Receptor source: an adult with HIV infection. Each CDR3 is given with its conserved first and last residue. D genes are given only for firm matches. Only part of the rows carry a size: once, few, many, or a class if the clone is expanded.

CDR3nt | CDR3aa | j_gene | abundance | d_gene | v_gene
TGTGCCAGCAGTTTAACTTTCCCCGGCGATCGTATGGCCTGGGAGCAGTACTTC | CASSLTFPGDRMAWEQYF | TRBJ2-7 | NA | NA | TRBV28
TGTGCCACCAGTGACCTGACAGGCTACAATGAGCAGTTCTTC | CATSDLTGYNEQFF | TRBJ2-1 | many | NA | TRBV24-1
TGTGCCAGCAGCCAAGAGGGCGCCAAAAACATTCAGTACTTC | CASSQEGAKNIQYF | TRBJ2-4 | medium-sized | NA | TRBV7-2
TGTGCCAGCAGCCGGGGTACAGAAAAACTGTTTTTT | CASSRGTEKLFF | TRBJ1-4 | many | NA | TRBV14
TGCAGCGTTGGGGACAGCAACTCCTACGAGCAGTACTTC | CSVGDSNSYEQYF | TRBJ2-7 | medium-sized | TRBD1 | TRBV29-1
TGCAGTGCTAGCCGGGACAGCGGCGTTTTGGATACGCAGTATTTT | CSASRDSGVLDTQYF | TRBJ2-3 | NA | TRBD1 | TRBV20-1
TGTGCCAGTAGTAGTCATCGCAGACGCGAAGATACGCAGTATTTT | CASSSHRRREDTQYF | TRBJ2-3 | NA | NA | TRBV19
TGCAGCGTTGCCGATTCAGCGGACACTGAAGCTTTCTTT | CSVADSADTEAFF | TRBJ1-1 | NA | NA | TRBV29-1
TGTGCCAGCAGCCCCGCTTTGGTGATACGTACAGATACGCAGTATTTT | CASSPALVIRTDTQYF | TRBJ2-3 | medium-sized | NA | TRBV9
TGTGCCAGCAGTGGCCCCCCCCCCGGTTCGGGCTACACCTTC | CASSGPPPGSGYTF | TRBJ1-2 | medium-sized | NA | TRBV28
TGTGCCAGTTTTCGAGGGTGGGGTGGGGAGCTGTTTTTT | CASFRGWGGELFF | TRBJ2-2 | many | NA | TRBV27
TGTGCCAGCAGCACCAGAAGGGACAGGCTCGGGAGCGGGGAGCTGTTTTTT | CASSTRRDRLGSGELFF | TRBJ2-2 | many | TRBD1 | TRBV11-3